This TCR beta chain appears in the sequencing data of a study of cytomegalovirus exposure and HLA in healthy donors. General study results and limits: The investigators catalogued about 170 TCR beta chains as cytomegalovirus-associated. For most TCR sequences rarity was the rule, although some public TCRs occurred in many donors. Subsequent analysis found a tendency for first-cohort TCR clusters to co-occur within the 110 or so validation repertoires. A classifier reportedly called cytomegalovirus status with high sensitivity and specificity.

Method: immunoSEQ multiplex PCR; TCRdb's copy keeps in-frame clones and lacks some. The sample includes about 340,000 clones, more than 80% seen only once; the top ten take roughly 0.8%. Details on this clone: Antigen specificity is unknown.

Material: PBMCs. This receptor was identified in a woman aged 18-30 years in good health and CMV-seronegative.

CDR3: CASSPGGRVGETQYF. DNA of the CDR3: TGTGCCAGCAGTCCAGGGGGTCGGGTCGGAGAGACCCAGTACTTC. The chain links TRBV6-5 to TRBJ2-5; TRBD1 matches at 7 bases. Losses at the gene ends were 5 bases for V and 4 bases for J; bases not matched to a gene: 10. CDR3 size: 15 residues. Looked up from germline, CDR1 is MNHEY and CDR2 is SVGAGI.